This T cell receptor (beta chain) was observed in a study of T cell responses to AZD1222 COVID-19 vaccine. Study findings and constraints: Most donors were white British, females outnumbered males, and clonal diversity was possibly underestimated.

The CDR3 is made up of 11 amino acids. Germline V gene data show CDR1 as SQVTM and CDR2 as ANQGSEA. V gave up 4 bases and J gave up 8 bases, with 11 bases separating them. To note about this clone: The target antigen is unknown.

TCRdb keeps only in-frame clones here, not all; method: immunoSEQ multiplex PCR. The sample consists of 120,000 to 150,000 clones, 93% of them appearing once. The sequencing used peripheral blood, collected on day 0 of AZD1222 vaccination. This sequence originates from an adult in good health. The V call is TRBV29-1, the J call TRBJ1-2; D not certain. For the CDR3, the DNA is TGCAGCGTTGTAGATATTTGGGGCTACACCTTC. Translating gives CSVVDIWGYTF. Full variable domain (outside the CDR3, taken from reference TRBV29-1 and TRBJ1-2): SAVISQKPSRDICQRGTSLTIQCQVDSQVTMMFWYRQQPGQSLTLIATANQGSEATYESGFVIDKFPISRPNLTFSTLTVSNMSPEDSSIYLCSVVDIWGYTFGSGTRLTVV.